One sample yielded the 31 T cell receptor beta chains listed below, sequenced in a study of blood T cell repertoires in COVID-19. Profiled with immunoSEQ multiplex PCR; TCRdb holds only in-frame clones, not every one. The table shows roughly 240,000 clones, with approximately 86% occurring only once. The sample comprised peripheral blood. The receptors stem from a woman aged 55-70 years who had recovered from COVID-19.

V and J are TRBV6-6 and TRBJ1-5, with unresolved D. This CDR3 contains 14 residues. V was trimmed by 2 bases and J by 3 bases, leaving 8 bases between them. The germline V gene encodes CDR1 MNHNY and CDR2 SVGAGI (reference sequence). CDR3 residues: CASSYAAANQPQHF. CDR3 nucleotide sequence: TGTGCCAGCAGTTACGCGGCGGCCAATCAGCCCCAGCATTTT.

This chain connects TRBV5-1 to TRBJ1-1; no reliable D call. Deletions cut 3 bases from V and 6 bases from J, with 21 bases between. Germline CDR1 and CDR2: SGHRS and YFSETQ. There are 16 residues in the CDR3. The chain's CDR3 is CASSSTLEGRRAEAFF. The CDR3 nucleotides are TGCGCCAGCAGCTCCACCCTGGAAGGGAGGAGGGCTGAAGCTTTCTTT.

The chain combines TRBV3-1 (or the pseudogene TRBV3-2) with TRBJ1-2; a possible D gene is TRBD1 (6 bases). Germline CDR1 LGHDT, CDR2 YNNKEL (reference sequence). Trimming cost V 0 bases and J 4 bases, with 12 bases left between them. This CDR3 comprises 15 residues. The CDR3 region is CASSQEVGAGYGYTF. The CDR3 region has the DNA TGTGCCAGCAGCCAAGAAGTGGGGGCCGGCTATGGCTACACCTTC.

The chain joins TRBV5-1 to TRBJ1-5, with D tentatively TRBD1 (6 bases). V gave up 4 bases and J gave up 5 bases, with 13 bases separating them. Germline-derived CDR1 and CDR2 are SGHRS and YFSETQ. CDR3 length: 14 amino acids. As DNA, the CDR3 is TGCGCCAGCAGCGAAGGACAGAGAGATCAGCCCCAGCATTTT. Its translation: CASSEGQRDQPQHF.

This clone was counted a few times. This chain links TRBV3-1 (or the pseudogene TRBV3-2) with TRBJ1-5; no firm D call. The CDR3 has 14 residues. Germline V gene sequence: CDR1 LGHDT, CDR2 YNNKEL (reference sequence). V lost 4 bases and J 6 bases, leaving 13 bases between the germline ends. CDR3 protein: CASSPSSSVQPQHF. CDR3 DNA: TGTGCCAGCAGCCCTTCGAGTTCCGTTCAGCCCCAGCATTTT.

The J gene is TRBJ1-4, the V gene TRBV19; TRBD1 matches at 10 bases. In germline, CDR1 is LNHDA, CDR2 SQIVND (reference sequence). The CDR3 loop spans 15 amino acids. With 3 bases clipped from V and 6 bases from J, the junction kept 4 bases outside the gene matches. The CDR3: CASSMVTGGDEKLFF. CDR3 bases: TGTGCCAGTAGTATGGTGACAGGGGGCGATGAAAAACTGTTTTTT.

The chain carries TRBV27 and TRBJ2-3; 14 bases are shared with TRBD2. Germline lookup yields CDR1 MNHEY and CDR2 SMNVEV (reference sequence). The V and J ends lost 1 base and 2 bases, in that order; junction bases with no gene match: 11. The CDR3 consists of 20 residues. The CDR3 region is CASSLFSGTSGGPTTDTQYF. The DNA for the CDR3 is TGTGCCAGCAGTTTATTCTCCGGGACTAGCGGGGGACCGACCACAGATACGCAGTATTTT.

The chain links TRBV7-2 to TRBJ1-6, with a weak D call TRBD1 (6 bases). The CDR3 has 16 amino acids. V dropped 1 base and J dropped 7 bases, with 14 bases sitting between them. Germline CDR1 and CDR2: SGHTA and FQGNSA. CDR3 coding DNA: TGTGCCAGCAGCTTAGTACAGGGTTGGCAAAATTCACCCCTCCACTTT. It translates to CASSLVQGWQNSPLHF.

The V and J genes are TRBV5-4 and TRBJ2-7; 9 bases are shared with TRBD2. Germline V CDR1 and CDR2: SGHNT, YYREEE (reference sequence). The ends lost 5 bases at V and 4 bases at J; junction bases unmatched: 13. The CDR3 has 16 residues. The CDR3 nucleotides are TGTGCCAGCAGTCGGGGGAGCGGGGGGCCCCCTTACGAGCAGTACTTC. This codes for CASSRGSGGPPYEQYF.

The chain recombines TRBV7-9 with TRBJ1-1, with 9 bases identical to TRBD1. The CDR3 has 12 amino acids. Germline V lookup: CDR1 SEHNR, CDR2 FQNEAQ (reference sequence). Trimming cost V 4 bases and J 9 bases; bases outside gene matches: 3. DNA for the CDR3: TGTGCCAGCAGCTCCGGGACAGGGAAAGCTTTCTTT. Translating it yields CASSSGTGKAFF.

The chain is built from TRBV7-9 and TRBJ1-1, with D unclear. This CDR3 contains 13 residues. CDR1 SEHNR and CDR2 FQNEAQ come from the germline V gene (reference sequence). Trimming pared 6 bases from V and 3 bases from J, leaving 11 bases between. CDR3 residues: CASRSSGYTEAFF. In nucleotides, the CDR3 is TGTGCCAGCAGGTCCTCCGGGTACACTGAAGCTTTCTTT.

V is TRBV7-2 and J is TRBJ2-5; D is possibly TRBD2 (6 bases). The CDR3 totals 13 residues. The V end was cut by 11 bases, the J end by 1 base, with 14 bases between. Looked up from germline, CDR1 is SGHTA and CDR2 is FQGNSA. The CDR3, as DNA: TGTGCCTGCGGGGCAAACCCCCAAGAGACCCAGTACTTC. It specifies CACGANPQETQYF.

Only a few counts were recorded for this clone. The rearrangement links TRBV5-1 to TRBJ1-4, with D possibly matching TRBD1 (6 bases). The V end lost 0 bases, the J end lost 0 bases, and 6 bases lay between the germline ends. The V gene's germline CDR1 is SGHRS and CDR2 YFSETQ. CDR3 size: 15 residues. The DNA for the CDR3 is TGCGCCAGCAGCTTGGAGGGGGCAACTAATGAAAAACTGTTTTTT. Residues: CASSLEGATNEKLFF.

This clone has just a few counts. This chain uses TRBV7-9 with TRBJ2-3, with 8 bases lining up with TRBD2. This CDR3 is built from 14 residues. In germline, CDR1 is SEHNR, CDR2 FQNEAQ (reference sequence). V lost 2 bases to trimming and J lost 5 bases; unmatched junction nucleotides: 3. CDR3 protein: CASSLSAGGDTQYF. Here the CDR3 DNA reads TGTGCCAGCAGCTTAAGTGCGGGAGGAGATACGCAGTATTTT.

The chain employs TRBV5-8 and TRBJ1-6; 9 nucleotides align to TRBD1. The germline V gene encodes CDR1 SGHTS and CDR2 YDEGEE. J gave up 6 bases and V 2 bases, and 6 bases lay outside the gene matches. The CDR3 spans 16 residues. The CDR3: CASSLSRTGVNSPLHF. The CDR3 region has the DNA TGTGCCAGCAGCTTAAGCCGGACAGGGGTTAATTCACCCCTCCACTTT.

This clone was recorded at least ten times. This sequence joins TRBV11-3 and TRBJ2-3; D is possibly TRBD1 (5 bases). Deletions cut 4 bases from V and 5 bases from J, with 13 bases between. The CDR3 runs to 14 residues. CDR1 and CDR2 from the germline V gene are SGHNT and YENEEA. This CDR3 is CASSSGAAEDTQYF. Here the CDR3 DNA reads TGTGCCAGCAGCTCTGGGGCCGCGGAAGATACGCAGTATTTT. Drawing the rest from reference TRBV11-3 and TRBJ2-3, the complete variable domain is EAGVVQSPRYKIIEKKQPVAFWCNPISGHNTLYWYLQNLGQGPELLIRYENEEAVDDSQLPKDRFSAERLKGVDSTLKIQPAELGDSAVYLCASSSGAAEDTQYFGPGTRLTVL.

The rearrangement links TRBV5-3 to TRBJ2-1, with 12 bases lining up with TRBD2. TRBV5-3 is filed as an ORF, its function uncertain. J lost 9 bases, V lost 10 bases, and 11 bases had no gene match. The CDR3 covers 14 residues. The CDR3 DNA follows: TGTGCCGGAAAACTAGCGGGGGGAGATAGTGAGCAGTTCTTC. It codes for CAGKLAGGDSEQFF.

The J gene is TRBJ2-5, the V gene TRBV5-4; 8 bases match TRBD2. Trimming removed 3 bases from V and 5 bases from J; junction bases left unmatched: 0. The V gene's germline CDR1 is SGHNT and CDR2 YYREEE (reference sequence). This CDR3 is built from 12 residues. The CDR3 coding sequence is TGTGCCAGCAGCTCGGGAGGGGAGACCCAGTACTTC. Translated: CASSSGGETQYF.

The gene calls are TRBV4-2 and TRBJ1-1; the match to TRBD1 covers 9 bases. With 0 bases clipped from V and 5 bases from J, the junction kept 1 base outside the gene matches. Germline CDR1 and CDR2: LGHNA and YNFKEQ. The CDR3 is made up of 14 amino acids. CDR3 protein: CASSQDGTGTEAFF. For the CDR3, the DNA is TGTGCCAGCAGCCAAGATGGGACAGGGACTGAAGCTTTCTTT.

Comments on this clone: Within the sample, other DNA sequences also encode this same CDR3. The chain uses TRBV9 and TRBJ2-3; D gene unclear. Between the trimmed V and J ends, which lost 2 bases and 2 bases, there was a span of 9 bases. This CDR3 has 14 residues. Per germline, CDR1 SGDLS and CDR2 YYNGEE. DNA of the CDR3: TGTGCCAGCAGCGTGCGGTCTAACACAGATACGCAGTATTTT. It codes for CASSVRSNTDTQYF.

The chain's CDR3 is CASSDPSGGSYEQYF. The CDR3 DNA sequence: TGTGCCAGCAGTGACCCTAGCGGGGGATCCTACGAGCAGTACTTC. This chain joins TRBV2 and TRBJ2-7; 10 nucleotides agree with TRBD2. The CDR3 spans 15 residues. Germline V gives CDR1 SNHLY, CDR2 FYNNEI. Trimming removed 3 bases from V and 1 base from J; junction bases left unmatched: 3. The full variable domain, completed using reference TRBV2 and TRBJ2-7, is EPEVTQTPSHQVTQMGQEVILRCVPISNHLYFYWYRQILGQKVEFLVSFYNNEISEKSEIFDDQFSVERPDGSNFTLKIRSTKLEDSAMYFCASSDPSGGSYEQYFGPGTRLTVT.

The chain is built from TRBV5-1 and TRBJ2-5; 12 positions match TRBD1. V was pared by 3 bases and J by 5 bases, with 8 bases of the junction left unmatched. The CDR3 has 16 amino acids. Germline values: CDR1 SGHRS, CDR2 YFSETQ. CDR3 DNA: TGCGCCAGCAGCTCTCCGGGACAGGGGGCTCGGGAGACCCAGTACTTC. It specifies CASSSPGQGARETQYF.

The chain joins TRBV19 to TRBJ1-6; 7 nucleotides line up with TRBD1. The J segment lost 10 bases and the V segment lost 3 bases, leaving 9 bases of the junction unmatched. The CDR3 covers 15 residues. CDR1 is LNHDA and CDR2 is SQIVND in the germline V gene (reference sequence). The CDR3 DNA is TGTGCCAGTAGTATCGGACAGGCAGGCGGATCACCCCTCCACTTT. Protein product: CASSIGQAGGSPLHF.

The chain combines TRBV15 with TRBJ1-3; D might be TRBD1 (5 bases). The CDR3 length is 16 residues. Germline loops: CDR1 LNHNV, CDR2 YYDKDF (reference sequence). The ends were cut back, 0 bases at V and 2 bases at J, with 11 bases in the middle. The CDR3 DNA follows: TGTGCCACCAGCAGAGACAGGGAGGTCACTGGAAACACCATATATTTT. As protein: CATSRDREVTGNTIYF.

The chain has TRBV28 and TRBJ1-4; tentatively, D is TRBD1 (6 bases). Germline CDR1 and CDR2: MDHEN and SYDVKM. Trimming shortened V by 5 bases and J by 8 bases, and 18 bases separated the two germline ends. The CDR3 contains 15 residues. The CDR3 loop is CASSKTGMRGEKLFF. The DNA of the CDR3 is TGTGCCAGCAGTAAAACAGGGATGAGGGGCGAAAAACTGTTTTTT.

The V call is TRBV2, the J call TRBJ2-1, with D possibly being TRBD1 (6 bases). The CDR3 is 14 amino acids. V lost 8 bases, J lost 4 bases, and 15 bases lay in between. The germline CDR1 and CDR2 sequences are SNHLY and FYNNEI. The CDR3 DNA reads as TGTGCCAGCTCCCAGGGGAACTTATACAATGAGCAGTTCTTC. Translated, it gives CASSQGNLYNEQFF.

V and J are TRBV7-2 and TRBJ1-6; 7 bases fit TRBD1. With V trimmed by 1 base and J by 8 bases, 5 bases remained unmatched. Looked up from germline, CDR1 is SGHTA and CDR2 is FQGNSA. The CDR3 runs 15 residues. The CDR3 is CASSLVGGAYSPLHF. In nucleotides, the CDR3 is TGTGCCAGCAGCTTAGTAGGGGGCGCCTATTCACCCCTCCACTTT.

CDR3 sequence reads: CASSPSGGSNEKLFF. As DNA, the CDR3 is TGCGCCAGCAGCCCCTCGGGGGGCTCTAATGAAAAACTGTTTTTT. The genes are TRBV4-1 and TRBJ1-4; a possible D gene is TRBD1 (6 bases). The germline V and J ends were trimmed by 4 bases and 3 bases, with 12 bases remaining between them. The CDR3 is 15 residues long. CDR1 and CDR2 from the germline V gene are MGHRA and YSYEKL.

The genes are TRBV4-3 and TRBJ2-1, with TRBD2 matching over 11 bases. This CDR3 is built from 16 residues. Looked up from germline, CDR1 is LGHNA and CDR2 is YSLEER. V dropped 3 bases and J dropped 9; count of bases not matched to a gene: 10. DNA for the CDR3: TGCGCCAGCAGCCATGGATTAGCGGGGGGGCCGCTTGAGCAGTTCTTC. It is translated as CASSHGLAGGPLEQFF.

The rearrangement joins TRBV6-6 to TRBJ2-3; 11 nucleotides agree with TRBD2. Germline V CDR1 and CDR2: MNHNY, SVGAGI (reference sequence). V lost 6 bases, J lost 2 bases, and 22 bases stayed unmatched. The CDR3 consists of 21 residues. The CDR3 loop reads CASSKTGLAAFTLQATDTQYF. Here the CDR3 DNA reads TGTGCCAGCAGCAAGACGGGACTAGCGGCTTTTACATTACAAGCCACAGATACGCAGTATTTT.

V gene TRBV7-2 combines with J gene TRBJ1-5; TRBD1 matches 8 bases. Germline V gene lookup returns CDR1 SGHTA and CDR2 FQGNSA. V lost 4 bases to trimming and J lost 5 bases; unmatched junction nucleotides: 7. The CDR3 consists of 15 residues. CDR3 sequence (DNA): TGTGCCAGCAGCTCCTCAGGGGGCTCCCATCAGCCCCAGCATTTT. Translated: CASSSSGGSHQPQHF.